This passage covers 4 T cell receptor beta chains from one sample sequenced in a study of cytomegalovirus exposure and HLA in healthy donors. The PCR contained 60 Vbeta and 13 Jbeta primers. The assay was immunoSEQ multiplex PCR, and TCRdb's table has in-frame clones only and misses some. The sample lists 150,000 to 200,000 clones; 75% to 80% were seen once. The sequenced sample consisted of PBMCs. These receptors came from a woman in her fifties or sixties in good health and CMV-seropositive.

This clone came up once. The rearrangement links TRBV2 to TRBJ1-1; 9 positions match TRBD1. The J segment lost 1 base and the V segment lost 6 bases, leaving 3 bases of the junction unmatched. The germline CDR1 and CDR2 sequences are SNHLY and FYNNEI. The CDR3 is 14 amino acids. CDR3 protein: CASSSTGGNTEAFF. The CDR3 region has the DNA TGTGCCAGCAGCTCGACAGGGGGGAACACTGAAGCTTTCTTT.

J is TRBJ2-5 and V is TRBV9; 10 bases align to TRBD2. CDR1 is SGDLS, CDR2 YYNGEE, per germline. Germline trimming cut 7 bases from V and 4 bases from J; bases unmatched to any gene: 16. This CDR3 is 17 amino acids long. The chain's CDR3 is CASGLGWAASGGETQYF. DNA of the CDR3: TGTGCCAGCGGCTTGGGGTGGGCGGCTAGCGGGGGAGAGACCCAGTACTTC.

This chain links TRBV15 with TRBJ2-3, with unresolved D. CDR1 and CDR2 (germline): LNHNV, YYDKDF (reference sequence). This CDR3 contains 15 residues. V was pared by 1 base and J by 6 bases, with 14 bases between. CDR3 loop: CATSRGPAGGDTQYF. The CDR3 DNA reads TGTGCCACCAGCAGAGGACCAGCAGGTGGGGATACGCAGTATTTT.

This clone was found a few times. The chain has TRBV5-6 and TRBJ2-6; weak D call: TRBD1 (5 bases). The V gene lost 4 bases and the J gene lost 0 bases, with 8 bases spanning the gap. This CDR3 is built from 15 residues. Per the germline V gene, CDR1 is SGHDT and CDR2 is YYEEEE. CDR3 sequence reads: CASSPGFSGANVLTF. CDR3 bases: TGTGCCAGCAGCCCAGGGTTCTCTGGGGCCAACGTCCTGACTTTC.